This T cell receptor beta chain was captured in a study of memory B cells and T cells in multiple sclerosis (dated by TCRdb to the late 2010s). Some background on the complete study: In multiple sclerosis patients, the study set the TCR beta repertoires of autoproliferating peripheral T cells against those of T cells infiltrating brain lesions. Two multiple sclerosis patients, for whom either brain lesions at autopsy or brain-infiltrating cells from biopsy were available, were included in TCR sequencing.

After CFSE-labeled PBMCs were cultured without a stimulus, the autoproliferating (CFSEdim) and non-proliferating (CFSEhi) T cell fractions were sequenced separately. A total of approximately 48 million CFSE-labeled PBMCs were cultured for 7 days without stimulus, and replicate wells were then pooled. PBMCs were labeled with approximately 0.5 uM CFSE and were cultured without exogenous stimuli in serum-free AIM-V medium. PBMCs were isolated by Ficoll density gradient centrifugation and cryopreserved before use. Using a FACSAria III, live 7-AAD-negative cells were sorted, then washed with PBS and stored frozen at -80 degrees C as dry pellets. On this clone: Its antigen is still unknown. Base qualities are missing; no much larger clone stands one base away.

Genomic DNA was extracted, and the immunoSEQ Platform was used to amplify TCRbeta CDR3 regions from that DNA. Multiplex PCR, high-throughput sequencing and a vendor bioinformatics pipeline were combined in the immunoSEQ assay. The original methods were these. Non-productive sequences and CDR3s under 4 amino acids long were removed, and the clonotype frequencies in each sample were recalculated. In immunoSEQ Analyzer 2.0, a clonotype counted as shared when the CDR3 amino acid, V gene and J gene sequences were identical. Repertoire overlap was normalized by dividing shared clonotype counts by the product of both clone-set sizes, scaled by 1000 into arbitrary units. TCRdb retrieved this table from immuneACCESS and kept in-frame rearrangements only. Not all clones are present; in checked studies, unresolved V genes account for under half, and no reason is known for the remainder. That table furnishes V, J and clone size, whereas the DNA furnished D and trimming. Across this sample there are about 32,000 clones, with more than 70% seen only once. In total, the top ten clones hold less than 3% of the sample.

Cut back by 2 bases and 5 bases, the V and J ends lie 16 bases apart. The germline V gene yields LGHNA for CDR1 and YNFKEQ for CDR2. The CDR3 measures 16 amino acids from cysteine to phenylalanine. This entry keeps only the CDR3 DNA: 48 bases, framed from base 1. The investigation overall reported the following: Clone-set sizes differed between compartments, which influenced counts of shared clonotypes and required normalization.

The sequenced sample was PBMCs from blood kept in culture. The receptor's source is a human donor with multiple sclerosis. The sequence joins TRBV4-2 to TRBJ2-1, with TRBD2 as a weak D call on 6 bases. The nucleotide sequence is TGTGCCAGCAGCCAATCTTGGGGACTCTTCAACAATGAGCAGTTCTTC. Its protein reads: CASSQSWGLFNNEQFF.